The 9 T cell receptor beta chains below all came from one sample that was sequenced in a study of post-analysis software for immune sequencing data. General study points: Relative to controls, patients had five TRBV segments at higher frequency, with TRBV5-6, TRBV5-1 and TRBV20-1 among these.

Each TCR beta cDNA library carried unique molecular identifiers. A single record per CDR3 protein comes from TCRdb applying MiXCR to the PCR reads. The sample shows more than 450,000 distinct CDR3 sequences, 30% to 40% of them seen only once. No antigen has been assigned to these receptors. Sequencing was carried out using blood. These receptors were obtained from a girl aged 2 to 17 with multiple sclerosis.

The J gene is TRBJ2-7, the V gene TRBV6-1, with no clear D. The CDR3 contains 13 residues. V was pared by 4 bases and J by 3 bases, with 10 bases between. CDR1 and CDR2 (germline): MNHNS, SASEGT. The CDR3 here is CASSVARNYEQYF. CDR3 DNA sequence: TGTGCCAGCAGTGTGGCACGGAACTACGAGCAGTACTTC.

This clonotype was picked up a small number of times. This chain links TRBV27 with TRBJ2-5, with a weak D call TRBD1 (6 bases). Germline-derived CDR1 and CDR2 are MNHEY and SMNVEV (reference sequence). Trimming took 5 bases from V and 2 from J, leaving 15 bases between them. This CDR3 is 15 amino acids long. The CDR3: CASSPTLGQQETQYF. CDR3 DNA sequence: TGTGCCAGCAGTCCAACCTTAGGACAGCAAGAGACCCAGTACTTC.

As to this clonotype: One end of the junction is discordant with germline, which a read error may explain. V gene TRBV5-5 combines with J gene TRBJ2-3, with D unclear. This CDR3 comprises 16 residues. Germline-derived CDR1 and CDR2 are SGHKS and YYEKEE (reference sequence). CDR3 sequence (DNA): TGTGCCAGCAGCTTGATAGGATTTCCAAGCACAGATACGCGGTATTTT. The encoded protein is CASSLIGFPSTDTRYF.

Comments on this clonotype: The CDR3 ends on some other residue instead of the conserved phenylalanine or tryptophan, so this is likely a read error. The V call is TRBV29-1, the J call TRBJ1-5, with 9 nucleotides matching TRBD1. Germline CDR1 SQVTM, CDR2 ANQGSEA. The CDR3 covers 14 residues. Trimming removed 6 bases from V and 4 bases from J; junction bases left unmatched: 7. CDR3 sequence (DNA): TGCAGCGTGTCAGGAGACAGGGGGAATCAGCCCCAGCATCTT. It translates to CSVSGDRGNQPQHL.

This chain links TRBV28 with TRBJ2-4, with D possibly matching TRBD1 (6 bases). The J call is in doubt because the DNA end fits TRBJ2-7 better. Germline CDR1 and CDR2: MDHEN and SYDVKM. The CDR3 runs 13 residues. The CDR3 nucleotides are TGTGCCAGCAGTATGGACAGTCGTGACGAGCAGTACTTC. This translates into CASSMDSRDEQYF.

This clonotype was counted at least ten times. The gene calls are TRBV7-3 and TRBJ2-5; 8 bases fit TRBD2. After removal of 2 bases from V and 4 bases from J, the junction contained 6 bases not matched to a gene. The CDR3 totals 15 residues. Germline V lookup: CDR1 SGHTA, CDR2 FQGTGA. This CDR3 reads CASSLDGGAAETQYF. CDR3 DNA: TGTGCCAGCAGCTTAGACGGGGGGGCCGCAGAGACCCAGTACTTC.

A few counts support this clonotype. This chain uses TRBV20-1 with TRBJ2-7; no definite D call. Germline values: CDR1 DFQATT, CDR2 SNEGSKA (reference sequence). This CDR3 region has 13 residues. Trimming pared 2 bases from V and 0 bases from J, leaving 8 bases between. The CDR3 DNA follows: TGCAGTGCTAGACTGGCCTACTCCTACGAGCAGTACTTC. This translates into CSARLAYSYEQYF.

This clonotype was counted between two and nine times. The gene calls are TRBV20-1 and TRBJ2-5; TRBD1 agrees at 7 bases. The CDR3 loop spans 15 amino acids. Germline V gene lookup returns CDR1 DFQATT and CDR2 SNEGSKA (reference sequence). V gave up 2 bases and J gave up 0 bases; unmatched junction bases: 6. CDR3 DNA: TGCAGTGCTAGAACAATAGACAGGGACCAAGAGACCCAGTACTTC. It codes for CSARTIDRDQETQYF.

In its sample, this clonotype was seen a few times. V gene TRBV7-3 combines with J gene TRBJ1-2; D remains ambiguous. CDR1 is SGHTA and CDR2 is FQGTGA in the germline V gene. Trimming took off 4 bases at V and 2 bases at J, with 8 bases between the two ends. CDR3 length: 13 amino acids. CDR3 DNA: TGTGCCAGCAGCTACAGAGTCAACTATGGCTACACCTTC. Protein product: CASSYRVNYGYTF.